Sequencing of this T cell receptor beta chain was carried out in a study of blood T cell repertoires in COVID-19. In the study overall: The United States, Italy and Spain were the sources of the acute and convalescent COVID-19 samples.

Here immunoSEQ multiplex PCR was the method, and the copy in TCRdb shows in-frame clones only, minus some. The table shows some 150,000 clones, with around 86% occurring only once. Per the germline V gene, CDR1 is SGHVT and CDR2 is SQSDAQ. The CDR3 runs 21 residues. Trimming took 0 bases from V and 0 from J, leaving 24 bases between them. Source material: peripheral blood. V gene TRBV7-4 combines with J gene TRBJ1-5; D might be TRBD1 (5 bases). The origin of this receptor is a woman in her fifties or sixties with active or convalescent COVID-19. Here the CDR3 reads CASSLAPETQGNNYSNQPQHF. CDR3 nucleotide sequence: TGTGCCAGCAGCTTAGCCCCCGAAACTCAGGGAAACAATTATAGCAATCAGCCCCAGCATTTT.